The 31 T cell receptor beta chains below all came from one sample that was sequenced in a study of T cell clones after liver transplantation. Some clones are missing from TCRdb's copy, which holds only in-frame ones; the method was immunoSEQ multiplex PCR. The repertoire holds 50,000 or so clones, with roughly nine tenths as singletons. The sequencing here drew on CD8+ T cells from blood, taken 12 months after liver transplant. The receptors come from a human patient who received a liver transplant. Part of the T cell pool may stem from the graft donor.

The V and J genes are TRBV27 and TRBJ1-1, with D possibly TRBD1 on 5 matching bases. The CDR3 totals 13 residues. From germline, CDR1 is MNHEY and CDR2 SMNVEV (reference sequence). Trimming took off 6 bases at V and 3 bases at J, with 11 bases between the two ends. CDR3 nucleotide sequence: TGTGCCAGCAGGGGGGGACTCGACACTGAAGCTTTCTTT. Protein product: CASRGGLDTEAFF.

The chain links TRBV28 to TRBJ1-1, with D hard to call. Trimming stripped 1 base from V and 7 bases from J, with 7 bases between. The CDR3 covers 12 residues. In germline, CDR1 is MDHEN, CDR2 SYDVKM. The CDR3 DNA sequence: TGTGCCAGCAGTTTATCGGGCTATGAAGCTTTCTTT. This sequence encodes CASSLSGYEAFF.

This chain connects TRBV2 to TRBJ2-1, with a possible D match to TRBD2 (5 bases). This CDR3 region has 13 residues. With 2 bases removed from V and 8 bases from J, the gap between germline ends came to 10 bases. The germline CDR1 and CDR2 sequences are SNHLY and FYNNEI. This chain's CDR3 is CASSENTRDEQFF. The CDR3 DNA reads as TGTGCCAGCAGTGAAAACACGAGGGATGAGCAGTTCTTC.

This chain joins TRBV28 and TRBJ2-7; TRBD2 agrees at 7 bases. Germline V gene sequence: CDR1 MDHEN, CDR2 SYDVKM. The CDR3 has 15 residues. The J segment lost 2 bases and the V segment lost 3 bases, leaving 7 bases of the junction unmatched. Here the CDR3 reads CASSLEKRGTYEQYF. DNA of the CDR3: TGTGCCAGCAGTTTGGAAAAGCGGGGCACCTACGAGCAGTACTTC.

The V gene is TRBV9, the J gene TRBJ2-7; tentatively, D is TRBD1 (6 bases). Germline V gene data show CDR1 as SGDLS and CDR2 as YYNGEE. Trimming left V 0 bases short and J 3 bases short, with 13 bases between. There are 15 residues in the CDR3. In DNA form, the CDR3 reads TGTGCCAGCAGCGTAGGGGTCGACAGGAGCTACGAGCAGTACTTC. As protein: CASSVGVDRSYEQYF.

The chain has TRBV11-2 and TRBJ1-2, with D possibly being TRBD1 (5 bases). The ends were cut back, 1 base at V and 4 bases at J, with 22 bases in the middle. The germline V gene has CDR1 SGHAT and CDR2 FQNNGV. CDR3 length equals 18 residues. The chain's CDR3 is CASSLGGPLGAGGYGYTF. The DNA for the CDR3 is TGTGCCAGCAGCTTAGGTGGGCCGCTTGGAGCGGGGGGCTATGGCTACACCTTC.

This clone was observed a handful of times. V is TRBV6-5 and J is TRBJ2-6; D is ambiguous. Per the germline V gene, CDR1 is MNHEY and CDR2 is SVGAGI. The V end was cut by 10 bases, the J end by 0 bases, with 7 bases between. The CDR3 is 13 amino acids. The CDR3, as DNA: TGTGCCACCACCCACTCTGGGGCCAACGTCCTGACTTTC. This encodes CATTHSGANVLTF.

This clone showed up just once. This sequence joins TRBV4-1 and TRBJ1-5; D unclear. Looked up from germline, CDR1 is MGHRA and CDR2 is YSYEKL. CDR3 length: 14 residues. The germline V and J ends were trimmed by 3 bases and 1 base, with 7 bases remaining between them. CDR3 amino acids: CASSHVGSNQPQHF. The CDR3 DNA reads as TGCGCCAGCAGCCACGTAGGGAGCAATCAGCCCCAGCATTTT.

Only a few counts were recorded for this clone. The chain employs TRBV7-9 and TRBJ2-7, with D perhaps assigned TRBD1 or TRBD2 (6 bases each). Germline lookup yields CDR1 SEHNR and CDR2 FQNEAQ (reference sequence). V lost 0 bases and J lost 6, with 15 bases in between. The CDR3 contains 15 residues. CDR3 in DNA: TGTGCCAGCAGCTTAGCGGAGGGGACACCCTTCGAGCAGTACTTC. Protein: CASSLAEGTPFEQYF.

The V and J genes are TRBV7-6 and TRBJ2-7; D is unresolved. Trimming stripped 5 bases from V and 3 bases from J, with 23 bases between. The CDR3 runs to 17 residues. CDR1 and CDR2 from the germline V gene are SGHVS and FNYEAQ. CDR3 residues: CASSPVGMGEINYEQYF. DNA for the CDR3: TGTGCCAGCAGCCCCGTAGGCATGGGTGAAATAAACTACGAGCAGTACTTC.

This clone was detected only a few times. V usage is TRBV19 and J usage is TRBJ1-5; D might be TRBD1 (6 bases). The V gene's germline CDR1 is LNHDA and CDR2 SQIVND (reference sequence). Trimming cost V 5 bases and J 6 bases, with 14 bases left between them. CDR3 length: 14 amino acids. CDR3 nucleotides: TGTGCCAGTAGTGGAAGCGAGGGGGGTCAGCCCCAGCATTTT. Its protein product is CASSGSEGGQPQHF.

The chain employs TRBV27 and TRBJ1-2, with a tentative D call TRBD1 (5 bases). Trimming stripped 4 bases from V and 4 bases from J, with 10 bases between. Germline CDR1 and CDR2: MNHEY and SMNVEV (reference sequence). This CDR3 has 13 residues. The chain's CDR3 is CASSWQGSYGYTF. For the CDR3, the DNA is TGTGCCAGCAGTTGGCAGGGAAGCTATGGCTACACCTTC.

The genes are TRBV27 and TRBJ1-3, with TRBD1 as a possible D gene (5 bases). Germline V gene data show CDR1 as MNHEY and CDR2 as SMNVEV (reference sequence). The germline V and J ends were trimmed by 5 bases and 9 bases, with 17 bases remaining between them. The CDR3 loop spans 14 amino acids. CDR3 protein: CASSPLNQRGTIYF. The CDR3 DNA reads TGTGCCAGCAGTCCCCTGAACCAAAGGGGCACCATATATTTT.

This chain links TRBV5-1 with TRBJ2-5; D is uncertain. Germline CDR1 reads SGHRS; CDR2 reads YFSETQ. Trimming took off 0 bases at V and 5 bases at J, with 8 bases between the two ends. The CDR3 totals 13 residues. CDR3 DNA sequence: TGCGCCAGCAGCTTGGCGTCCCGTGAGACCCAGTACTTC. It yields the protein CASSLASRETQYF.

The J gene is TRBJ1-5, the V gene TRBV6-5; D possibly corresponds to TRBD1 (6 bases). The CDR3 extends over 15 amino acids. Germline CDR1 reads MNHEY; CDR2 reads SVGAGI. The V gene lost 5 bases and the J gene lost 0 bases, with 11 bases spanning the gap. The CDR3 DNA follows: TGTGCCAGCAGTCCCTACAGGGATAGCAATCAGCCCCAGCATTTT. This codes for CASSPYRDSNQPQHF.

This rearrangement joins TRBV5-1 to TRBJ1-2; 7 bases map to TRBD1. V lost 0 bases, J lost 3 bases, and 5 bases stayed unmatched. Per the germline V gene, CDR1 is SGHRS and CDR2 is YFSETQ. The CDR3 is 15 residues long. CDR3: CASSLATTGDYGYTF. The CDR3 DNA reads as TGCGCCAGCAGCTTGGCCACAACAGGGGACTATGGCTACACCTTC.

The chain recombines TRBV28 with TRBJ2-7, with 8 bases lining up with TRBD2. Germline assignment: CDR1 MDHEN and CDR2 SYDVKM. V lost 3 bases to trimming and J lost 7 bases; unmatched junction nucleotides: 5. CDR3 length equals 13 residues. The CDR3 DNA is TGTGCCAGCAGTTTCAATAGCGGGACGGAGCAGTACTTC. This translates into CASSFNSGTEQYF.

This clone was observed a single time. The J gene is TRBJ2-1, the V gene TRBV6-5; D may be TRBD2 (5 bases). Germline-derived CDR1 and CDR2 are MNHEY and SVGAGI. This CDR3 contains 16 residues. V gave up 0 bases and J gave up 2 bases, with 11 bases separating them. CDR3 loop: CASSYSRGLAYNEQFF. The CDR3 DNA follows: TGTGCCAGCAGTTACTCGAGAGGGCTCGCCTACAATGAGCAGTTCTTC.

The rearrangement uses TRBV7-9 and TRBJ2-1; 7 bases agree with TRBD2. This CDR3 region has 16 residues. Germline CDR1 reads SEHNR; CDR2 reads FQNEAQ (reference sequence). With V trimmed by 6 bases and J by 0 bases, 8 bases remained unmatched. This chain's CDR3 is CASRSGTTLSYNEQFF. CDR3 in DNA: TGTGCCAGCAGATCCGGGACTACTCTCTCCTACAATGAGCAGTTCTTC.

The CDR3 coding sequence is TGTGCCAGCAGATCATACCGGACAGACCCCAACACTGAAGCTTTCTTT. Its translation is CASRSYRTDPNTEAFF. The V and J genes are TRBV2 and TRBJ1-1; a possible D gene is TRBD1 (6 bases). Trimming took 6 bases from V and 2 from J, leaving 19 bases between them. The CDR3 is 16 amino acids. Looked up from germline, CDR1 is SNHLY and CDR2 is FYNNEI.

The genes are TRBV27 and TRBJ2-1; D is possibly TRBD2 (5 bases). The CDR3 contains 12 residues. V was trimmed by 4 bases and J by 9 bases, leaving 10 bases between them. Per the germline V gene, CDR1 is MNHEY and CDR2 is SMNVEV (reference sequence). CDR3 region: CASSSGLIEQFF. CDR3 bases: TGTGCCAGCAGTTCAGGACTCATTGAGCAGTTCTTC.

This rearrangement joins TRBV19 to TRBJ2-7; possible D gene TRBD1, 6 bases. The germline CDR1 and CDR2 sequences are LNHDA and SQIVND (reference sequence). This CDR3 contains 13 residues. V dropped 2 bases and J dropped 3 bases, with 8 bases sitting between them. The CDR3 nucleotides read TGTGCCAGTAGTATAACACAGGGCTACGAGCAGTACTTC. It codes for CASSITQGYEQYF.

The chain couples TRBV6-5 to TRBJ2-1; no clear D. CDR1 and CDR2 (germline): MNHEY, SVGAGI. Trimming left V 6 bases short and J 6 bases short, with 12 bases between. The CDR3 is 13 residues long. The CDR3 loop is CASSPTPGNEQFF. Written as DNA, the CDR3 is TGTGCCAGCAGCCCTACTCCGGGCAATGAGCAGTTCTTC.

As for this clone: One end of the junction fails to match germline, which may point to a read error. The genes are TRBV6-5 and TRBJ2-2, with unresolved D. CDR1 MNHEY and CDR2 SVGAGI come from the germline V gene. The CDR3 length is 13 residues. DNA for the CDR3: TGTGCCAGTGGCCCTTCCGCTCCCGGCGAGCTGTTTTTT. Protein: CASGPSAPGELFF.

V gene TRBV27 combines with J gene TRBJ2-3, with 10 bases identical to TRBD2. Germline loops: CDR1 MNHEY, CDR2 SMNVEV (reference sequence). CDR3 length: 15 residues. V was clipped by 7 bases and J by 1 base; unmatched bases: 5. The CDR3 DNA is TGTGCCAGCAACCACGGGACTAGCGGCACAGATACGCAGTATTTT. As protein: CASNHGTSGTDTQYF.

This clone was observed once. The J gene is TRBJ2-1, the V gene TRBV28; 9 bases agree with TRBD2. Germline lookup yields CDR1 MDHEN and CDR2 SYDVKM. V lost 2 bases to trimming and J lost 2 bases; unmatched junction nucleotides: 25. The CDR3 is made up of 23 amino acids. In DNA, the CDR3 is TGTGCCAGCAGTTTAGTGGCGGGAGCACTAGCGGGCCCGAGCGAAGCGCCCTACAATGAGCAGTTCTTC. The encoded protein is CASSLVAGALAGPSEAPYNEQFF.

This rearrangement joins TRBV27 to TRBJ2-7, with D perhaps matching TRBD1 (5 bases). The CDR3 sequence is 14 residues long. The ends were cut back, 6 bases at V and 2 bases at J, with 14 bases in the middle. CDR1 is MNHEY, CDR2 SMNVEV, per germline (reference sequence). The CDR3 sequence: CASSPWGITYEQYF. CDR3 in DNA: TGTGCCAGCAGCCCCTGGGGCATAACCTACGAGCAGTACTTC.

The chain uses TRBV27 and TRBJ2-4; a weak D match, TRBD1 (5 bases). The CDR3 totals 13 residues. Germline lookup yields CDR1 MNHEY and CDR2 SMNVEV (reference sequence). Between the trimmed V and J ends, which lost 2 bases and 3 bases, there was a span of 5 bases. The CDR3 DNA reads as TGTGCCAGCAGTTTAGACAGCAAAAACATTCAGTACTTC. It specifies CASSLDSKNIQYF.

V and J are TRBV19 and TRBJ2-5, with D possibly matching TRBD2 (6 bases). Trimming shortened V by 3 bases and J by 1 base, and 12 bases separated the two germline ends. Per germline, CDR1 LNHDA and CDR2 SQIVND (reference sequence). The CDR3 consists of 15 residues. CDR3 DNA: TGTGCCAGTAGTATGTTAGCGGAGATCCAAGAGACCCAGTACTTC. Its protein is CASSMLAEIQETQYF.

In nucleotides, the CDR3 is TGCAGCGTTGAAGACGGGGACTACGAGCAGTACTTC. Translated, it gives CSVEDGDYEQYF. The chain has TRBV29-1 and TRBJ2-7; weak D call: TRBD2 (5 bases). CDR1 is SQVTM, CDR2 ANQGSEA, per germline. The CDR3 totals 12 residues. Trimming removed 0 bases at V and 3 bases at J, with 6 bases between.

The CDR3: CAISDPGQGGEKLFF. In DNA, the CDR3 is TGTGCCATCAGTGACCCGGGACAGGGGGGTGAAAAACTGTTTTTT. This sequence joins TRBV10-3 and TRBJ1-4; 11 bases agree with TRBD1. The germline CDR1 and CDR2 sequences are ENHRY and SYGVKD. The CDR3 is 15 residues long. V gave up 3 bases and J gave up 7 bases; unmatched junction bases: 4.